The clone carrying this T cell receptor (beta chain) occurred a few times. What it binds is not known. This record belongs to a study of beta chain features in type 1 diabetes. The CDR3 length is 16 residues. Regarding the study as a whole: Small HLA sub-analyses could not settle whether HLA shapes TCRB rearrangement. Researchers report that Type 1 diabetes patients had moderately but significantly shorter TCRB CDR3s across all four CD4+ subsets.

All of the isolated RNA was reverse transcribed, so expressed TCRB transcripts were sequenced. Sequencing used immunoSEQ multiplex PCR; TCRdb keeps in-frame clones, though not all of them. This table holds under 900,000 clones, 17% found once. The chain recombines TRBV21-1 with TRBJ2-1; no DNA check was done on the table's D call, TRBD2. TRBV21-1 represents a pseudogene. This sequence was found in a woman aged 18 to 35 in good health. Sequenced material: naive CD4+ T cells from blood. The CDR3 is CASRKSQGTSGCEQFF. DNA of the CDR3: TGTGCCAGCAGGAAGTCCCAAGGGACTAGCGGATGTGAGCAGTTCTTC.